This entry concerns a single TCR beta chain. Germline CDR1 and CDR2: MNHEY and SMNVEV (reference sequence). The CDR3 runs 16 residues. The trim removed 2 bases at V and 4 bases at J, leaving 10 bases unmatched. This specimen comes from a study of blood T cell repertoires in COVID-19. As for the study in general: The study drew acute and convalescent COVID-19 samples from the United States, Italy and Spain.

Using immunoSEQ multiplex PCR, the repertoire was profiled, and TCRdb retains in-frame clones only, with some absent. The table records more than 120,000 clones, about 86% of them present only once. The sequenced sample consisted of peripheral blood. The origin of this receptor is a woman between 45 and 65 years old with active or convalescent COVID-19. V gene TRBV27 combines with J gene TRBJ1-2; 7 bases align to TRBD1. In nucleotides, the CDR3 is TGTGCCAGCAGTTTAACACGACAGGGTTTGGGCTATGGCTACACCTTC. It is translated as CASSLTRQGLGYGYTF.